This T cell receptor beta chain was obtained from a study of blood T cells in healthy people across ages. Primed by a sample-barcoded 5' primer and a J-beta primer mix, a second PCR proceeded for about 6 to 12 cycles. TCRdb independently ran MiXCR on the 5' RACE reads; one entry per CDR3 protein. The table shows about 1.8 million distinct CDR3 sequences, with around 50% occurring only once. This clonotype was observed a few times. As yet, its antigen is unknown. General study results and limits: From one million sequenced T cells, diversity estimates were lower bounds.

This receptor was identified in a woman between 35 and 50 years old in good health. The sample taken for sequencing was blood.

CDR3 in amino acids: CASSQARGEYEQYF. The CDR3, as DNA: TGCGCCAGCAGCCAAGCCAGGGGCGAGTACGAGCAGTACTTC. The rearrangement joins TRBV4-1 to TRBJ2-7, with D maybe TRBD1 (6 bases). The CDR3 contains 14 residues. Germline V gene lookup returns CDR1 MGHRA and CDR2 YSYEKL. V was shortened by 1 base and J by 4 bases, with 11 bases between the two germline ends.